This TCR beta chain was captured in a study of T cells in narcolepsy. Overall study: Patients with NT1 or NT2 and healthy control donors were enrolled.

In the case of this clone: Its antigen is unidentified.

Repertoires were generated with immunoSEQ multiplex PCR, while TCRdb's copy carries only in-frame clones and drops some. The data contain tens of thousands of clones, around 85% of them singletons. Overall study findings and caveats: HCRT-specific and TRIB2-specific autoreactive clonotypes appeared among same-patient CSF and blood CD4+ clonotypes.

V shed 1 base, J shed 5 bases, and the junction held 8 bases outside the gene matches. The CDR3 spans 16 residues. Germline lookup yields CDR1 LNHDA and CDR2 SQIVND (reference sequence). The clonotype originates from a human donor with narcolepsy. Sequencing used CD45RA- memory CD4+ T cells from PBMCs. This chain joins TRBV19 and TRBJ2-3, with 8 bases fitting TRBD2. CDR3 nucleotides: TGTGCCAGTAGTATAGGTCGGGGGGGCCGAGTAGATACGCAGTATTTT. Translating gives CASSIGRGGRVDTQYF.